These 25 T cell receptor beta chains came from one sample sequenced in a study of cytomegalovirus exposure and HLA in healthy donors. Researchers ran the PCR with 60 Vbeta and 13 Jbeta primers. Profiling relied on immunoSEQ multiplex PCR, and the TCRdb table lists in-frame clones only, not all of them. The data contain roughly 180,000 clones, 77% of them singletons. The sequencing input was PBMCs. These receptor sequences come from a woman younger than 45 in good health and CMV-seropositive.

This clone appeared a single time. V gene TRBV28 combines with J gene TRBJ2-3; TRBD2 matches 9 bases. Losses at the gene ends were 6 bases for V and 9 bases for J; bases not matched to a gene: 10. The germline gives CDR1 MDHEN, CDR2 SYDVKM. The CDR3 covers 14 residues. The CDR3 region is CASSPSGIQGTQYF. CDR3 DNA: TGTGCCAGCAGCCCTAGCGGGATCCAGGGGACGCAGTATTTT.

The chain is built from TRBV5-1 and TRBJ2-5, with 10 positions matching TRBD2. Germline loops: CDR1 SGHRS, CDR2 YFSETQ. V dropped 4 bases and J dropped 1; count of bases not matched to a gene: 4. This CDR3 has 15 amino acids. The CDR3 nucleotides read TGCGCCAGCAGCCGGACTAGCGGCCTCCAAGAGACCCAGTACTTC. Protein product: CASSRTSGLQETQYF.

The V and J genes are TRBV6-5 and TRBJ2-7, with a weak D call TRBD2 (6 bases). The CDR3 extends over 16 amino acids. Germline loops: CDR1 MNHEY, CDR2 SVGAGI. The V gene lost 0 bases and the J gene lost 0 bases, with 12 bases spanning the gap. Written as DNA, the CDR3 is TGTGCCAGCAGTTACTCCGGAGGGTCTAGCTCCTACGAGCAGTACTTC. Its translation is CASSYSGGSSSYEQYF.

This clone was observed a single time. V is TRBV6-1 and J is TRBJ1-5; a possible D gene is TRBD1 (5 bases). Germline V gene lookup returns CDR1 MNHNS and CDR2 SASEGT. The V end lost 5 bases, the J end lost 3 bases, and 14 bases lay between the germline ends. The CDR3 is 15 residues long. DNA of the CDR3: TGTGCCAGCAGTTCTTCCCAGGGATCCAATCAGCCCCAGCATTTT. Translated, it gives CASSSSQGSNQPQHF.

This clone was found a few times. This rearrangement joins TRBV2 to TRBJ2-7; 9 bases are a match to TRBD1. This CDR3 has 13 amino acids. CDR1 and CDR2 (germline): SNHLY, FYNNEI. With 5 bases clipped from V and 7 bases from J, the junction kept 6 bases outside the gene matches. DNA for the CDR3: TGTGCCAGCAGTACAGGGGGCCTGGGGGAGCAGTACTTC. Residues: CASSTGGLGEQYF.

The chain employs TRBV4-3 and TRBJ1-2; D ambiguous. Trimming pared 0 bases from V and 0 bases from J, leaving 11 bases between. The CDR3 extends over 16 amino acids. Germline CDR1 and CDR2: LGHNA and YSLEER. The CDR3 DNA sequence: TGCGCCAGCAGCCAAGATTCGGGGAGCACTAACTATGGCTACACCTTC. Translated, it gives CASSQDSGSTNYGYTF.

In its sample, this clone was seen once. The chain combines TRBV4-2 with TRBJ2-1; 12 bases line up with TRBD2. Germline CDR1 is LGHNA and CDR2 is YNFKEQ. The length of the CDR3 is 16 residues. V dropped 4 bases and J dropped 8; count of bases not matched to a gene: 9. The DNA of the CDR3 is TGTGCCAGCAGCCGAGCGACTAGCGGGAGTTTCGATGAGCAGTTCTTC. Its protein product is CASSRATSGSFDEQFF.

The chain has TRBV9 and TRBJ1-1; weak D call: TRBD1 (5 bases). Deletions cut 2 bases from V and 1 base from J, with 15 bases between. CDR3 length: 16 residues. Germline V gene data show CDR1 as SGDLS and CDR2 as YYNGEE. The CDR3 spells CASSVGPQQENTEAFF. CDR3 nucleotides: TGTGCCAGCAGCGTCGGCCCCCAACAGGAGAACACTGAAGCTTTCTTT.

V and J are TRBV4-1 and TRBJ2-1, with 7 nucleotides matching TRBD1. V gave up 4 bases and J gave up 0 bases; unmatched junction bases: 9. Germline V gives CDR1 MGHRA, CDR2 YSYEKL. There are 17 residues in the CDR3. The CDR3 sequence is CASSLRVGDSSYNEQFF. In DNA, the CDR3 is TGCGCCAGCAGCCTCCGAGTCGGGGACAGCTCCTACAATGAGCAGTTCTTC.

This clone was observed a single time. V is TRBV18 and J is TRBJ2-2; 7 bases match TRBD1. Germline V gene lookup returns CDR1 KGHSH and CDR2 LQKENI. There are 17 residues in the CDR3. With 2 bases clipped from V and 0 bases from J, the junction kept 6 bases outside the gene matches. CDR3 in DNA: TGTGCCAGCTCACCAGGACAGGTTGGGGCGAACACCGGGGAGCTGTTTTTT. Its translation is CASSPGQVGANTGELFF.

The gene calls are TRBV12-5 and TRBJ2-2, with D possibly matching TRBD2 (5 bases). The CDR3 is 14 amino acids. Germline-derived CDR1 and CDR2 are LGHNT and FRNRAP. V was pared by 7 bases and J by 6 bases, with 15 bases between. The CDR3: CASAPDWPPGELFF. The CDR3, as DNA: TGTGCTAGTGCCCCGGACTGGCCCCCCGGGGAGCTGTTTTTT.

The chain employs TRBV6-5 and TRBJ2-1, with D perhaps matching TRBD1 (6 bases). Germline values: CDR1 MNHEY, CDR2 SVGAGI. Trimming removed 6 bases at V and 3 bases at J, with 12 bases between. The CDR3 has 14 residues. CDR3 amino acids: CASRDSSNYNEQFF. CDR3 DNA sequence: TGTGCCAGCAGGGACAGCTCCAACTACAATGAGCAGTTCTTC.

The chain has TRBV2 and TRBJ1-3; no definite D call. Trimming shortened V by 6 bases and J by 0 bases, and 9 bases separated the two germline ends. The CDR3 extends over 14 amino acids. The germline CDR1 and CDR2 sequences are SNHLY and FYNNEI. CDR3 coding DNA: TGTGCCAGCAGCACACGAAGCTCTGGAAACACCATATATTTT. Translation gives CASSTRSSGNTIYF.

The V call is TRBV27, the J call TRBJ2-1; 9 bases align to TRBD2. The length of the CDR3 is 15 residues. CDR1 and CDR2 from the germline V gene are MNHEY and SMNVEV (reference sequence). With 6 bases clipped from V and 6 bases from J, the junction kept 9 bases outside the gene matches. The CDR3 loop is CASRFMAGGPNEQFF. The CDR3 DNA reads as TGTGCCAGCAGGTTCATGGCGGGAGGGCCCAATGAGCAGTTCTTC.

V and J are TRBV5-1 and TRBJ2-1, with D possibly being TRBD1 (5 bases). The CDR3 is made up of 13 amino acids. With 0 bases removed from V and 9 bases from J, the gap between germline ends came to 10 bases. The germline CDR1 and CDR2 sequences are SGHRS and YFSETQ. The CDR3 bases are TGCGCCAGCAGCTTGGCGCAGGGTGGTGAGCAGTTCTTC. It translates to CASSLAQGGEQFF.

The CDR3 region is CAWSVGGTRYNEQFF. The CDR3 coding sequence is TGTGCCTGGAGTGTCGGCGGGACTCGGTACAATGAGCAGTTCTTC. V is TRBV30 and J is TRBJ2-1, with D perhaps matching TRBD2 (6 bases). The CDR3 consists of 15 residues. From germline, CDR1 is GTSNPN and CDR2 SVGIG (reference sequence). V was shortened by 0 bases and J by 4 bases, with 13 bases between the two germline ends.

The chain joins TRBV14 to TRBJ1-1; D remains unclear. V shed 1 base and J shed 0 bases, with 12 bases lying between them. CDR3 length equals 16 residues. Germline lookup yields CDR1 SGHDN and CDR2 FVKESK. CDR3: CASSQGRSIMNTEAFF. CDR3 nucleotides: TGTGCCAGCAGCCAAGGGAGGTCTATCATGAACACTGAAGCTTTCTTT.

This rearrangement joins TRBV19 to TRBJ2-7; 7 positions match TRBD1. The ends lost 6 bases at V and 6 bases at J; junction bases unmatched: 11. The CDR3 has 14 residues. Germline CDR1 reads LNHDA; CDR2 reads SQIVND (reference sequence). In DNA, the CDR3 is TGTGCCAGTAGCGAAACAGGGGTTGGGGGCGAGCAGTACTTC. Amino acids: CASSETGVGGEQYF.

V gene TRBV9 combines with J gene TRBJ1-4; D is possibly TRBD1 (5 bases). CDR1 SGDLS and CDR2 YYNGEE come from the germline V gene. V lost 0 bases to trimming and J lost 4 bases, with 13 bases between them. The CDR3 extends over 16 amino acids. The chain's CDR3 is CASSVGIGGGNEKLFF. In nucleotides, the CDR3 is TGTGCCAGCAGCGTAGGGATTGGGGGGGGTAATGAAAAACTGTTTTTT.

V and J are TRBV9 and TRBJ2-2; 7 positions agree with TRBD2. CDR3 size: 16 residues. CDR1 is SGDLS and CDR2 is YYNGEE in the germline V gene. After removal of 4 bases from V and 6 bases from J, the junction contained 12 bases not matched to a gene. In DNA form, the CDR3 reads TGTGCCAGCAGCCAAATGACGGGGGGATTGGCCGGGGAGCTGTTTTTT. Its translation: CASSQMTGGLAGELFF.

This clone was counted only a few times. The CDR3 bases are TGTGCCAGCAGAGGGACAGGGAGGAACACTGAAGCTTTCTTT. Protein: CASRGTGRNTEAFF. This chain connects TRBV2 to TRBJ1-1; TRBD1 matches at 9 bases. With 6 bases clipped from V and 1 base from J, the junction kept 3 bases outside the gene matches. The CDR3 is 14 amino acids. CDR1 and CDR2 from the germline V gene are SNHLY and FYNNEI.

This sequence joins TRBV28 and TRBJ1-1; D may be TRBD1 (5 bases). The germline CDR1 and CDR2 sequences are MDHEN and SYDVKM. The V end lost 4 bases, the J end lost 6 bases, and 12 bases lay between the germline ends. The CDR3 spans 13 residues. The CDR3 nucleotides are TGTGCCAGCAGTTCCCAGGGAGGGCCTGAAGCTTTCTTT. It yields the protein CASSSQGGPEAFF.

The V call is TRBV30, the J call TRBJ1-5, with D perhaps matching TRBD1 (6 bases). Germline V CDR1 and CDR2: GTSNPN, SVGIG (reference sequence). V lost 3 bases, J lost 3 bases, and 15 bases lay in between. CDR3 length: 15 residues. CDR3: CAWRGQGMNNQPQHF. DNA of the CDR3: TGTGCCTGGAGGGGCCAGGGGATGAACAATCAGCCCCAGCATTTT.

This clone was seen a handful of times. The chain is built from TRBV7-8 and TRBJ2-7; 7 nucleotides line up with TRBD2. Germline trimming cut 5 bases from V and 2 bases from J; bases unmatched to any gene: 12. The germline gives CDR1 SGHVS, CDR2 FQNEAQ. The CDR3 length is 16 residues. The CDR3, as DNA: TGTGCCAGCAGCCCACGGGGAGGGAAGGGGACCTACGAGCAGTACTTC. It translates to CASSPRGGKGTYEQYF.

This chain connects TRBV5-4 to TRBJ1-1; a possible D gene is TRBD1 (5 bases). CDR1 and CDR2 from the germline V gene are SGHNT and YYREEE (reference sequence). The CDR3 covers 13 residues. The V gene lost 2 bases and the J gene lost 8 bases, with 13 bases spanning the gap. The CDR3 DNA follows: TGTGCCAGCAGCTTCGGGGGATGGAGCGAAGCTTTCTTT. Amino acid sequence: CASSFGGWSEAFF.